This T cell receptor beta chain derives from a study of T cells in Graves' hyperthyroidism and ophthalmopathy. As concerns this clonotype: A much larger clone differs by one base, so this may be a read error.

Amplified TCR beta CDR3 regions came from RNA transcripts. The TCR CDR3 was amplified in a first-round RT-PCR using the HTBI primer set. TCRdb redid the calling of the multiplex PCR reads with MiXCR, one entry per CDR3 protein. The sample has roughly 700,000 distinct CDR3 sequences, approximately 36% seen once; the top ten hold roughly 30%. Germline-derived CDR1 and CDR2 are ENHRY and SYGVKD. The CDR3 covers 11 residues. No ophthalmopathy progression within 18 months constituted stable Graves' hyperthyroidism. Patients were excluded because of uncontrolled infection, other autoimmune disease, pregnancy or lactation.

The chain recombines TRBV10-3 with TRBJ1-1; D is undetermined. This receptor was taken from a woman aged 40 to 50 with Graves' hyperthyroidism. Sequenced sample: blood. The CDR3 is CAIGESEQAFF. In DNA, the CDR3 is TGTGCCATCGGTGAGTCGGAACAGGCTTTCTTT.